This T cell receptor beta chain was sequenced during a study of circulating CD8 cells and anti-PD-1 response in melanoma (dated by TCRdb to the early 2020s). Broadly, across the study: Nivolumab was administered to patients intravenously at 3 mg/kg every 2 weeks. The melanoma cohort included approximately 13 patients, of whom seven received anti-PD-1 as first-line therapy and six had previously received targeted therapy or immunotherapy. Responders were defined as patients showing complete or partial responses, and non-responders as patients showing stable or progressive disease (RECIST v1.1). A total of some 11 melanoma patients were included in the TCR repertoire analysis, 4 of them responders and 7 non-responders. On on-treatment samples, PD-1 was detected using a biotinylated anti-human IgG4 antibody. Study-wide conclusions, independent of this receptor: Repertoires were largely private between subsets, with under 8% of TRB clonotypes shared at M1; sharing was highest between DPOS and TIGIT. Tumor material was not accessible, so tumor reactivity was assessed by peptide assays on expanded sorted subsets instead. The published TCR repertoire comparisons relied only on baseline and M1 samples from a small cohort that had few responders. Diversity was greatest in the DNEG repertoire, PD-1 and DPOS had similar and higher clonality, and TIGIT repertoires had the lowest diversity. Experiments were generally performed without replicates because of limited material. The authors pointed out that the cohort included both treatment-naive and previously treated patients, and that this mix could influence the results.

According to the germline V gene, CDR1 reads LGHNA and CDR2 reads YSLEER. From its cysteine to its phenylalanine, the CDR3 spans 14 amino acids. The only DNA kept is the CDR3, 42 bases in frame from the first base. Relative to germline, V is 0 bases shorter and J is 2 bases shorter, with 8 bases between their ends. Four subsets defined by PD-1 and/or TIGIT were sorted from live CD3+CD8+TCRalphabeta+ cells on a BD FACSAria II cell sorter. Circulating CD8 T cells were sorted into four subsets by PD-1 and TIGIT expression to characterize their relevance to anti-PD-1 therapy response. Both TCR alpha and TCR beta chains were sequenced from each sorted CD8 T-cell subset. Peripheral blood was collected before the first anti-PD-1 injection, after two injections and after four injections. PBMCs were isolated immediately by Ficoll gradient centrifugation. Until use, PBMCs were kept cryopreserved in liquid nitrogen in RPMI containing 20% FCS and around 10% DMSO. After thawing, PBMCs were stained with a viability dye and with antibodies against CD3, CD8alpha, TCRalphabeta, PD-1 and TIGIT. The RNeasy Kit was used to extract total RNA, and all samples had a RIN greater than 7.

TCRdb names NextSeq 500 as the instrument used. The QIAseq Immune Repertoire RNA Library Kit, Human TCR Panel, was used to prepare TCR libraries from roughly 15 ng of total RNA. Sequencing of the TCR libraries was done on an Illumina NextSeq with a Mid Output V2 kit and asymmetric 261x41 paired-end reads. Each TCR library was diluted to approximately 3.9 nM, after which the TCR libraries were pooled, denatured and loaded at around 1 pM. The authors' analysis ran thus. TCR FASTQ files were processed in the QIAGEN GeneGlobe Data Analysis Center, with downstream analysis in R 3.5.2. To get clonality, Shannon entropy was normalized by the log of the number of unique productive sequences and the result was subtracted from one. Within each subset, Fisher exact tests at 5% FDR identified TRA or TRB clonotypes differing in abundance between baseline and M1. Differentially abundant clonotypes were categorized as emerging, expanding, contracting or non-expanding/contracting. Morisita's overlap index was used to measure how much repertoires overlapped between patients. The raw public data were reprocessed by TCRdb itself: fastp quality trimming at Q25, MiXCR clonotype calling, in-frame beta chains only. Rows with a matching CDR3 protein are joined into one entry that keeps the most common DNA and genes. TCRdb, not the original authors, processed these V and J calls. The sample table holds approximately 700 distinct CDR3 sequences, of which roughly 7% were seen once. Of the sample, roughly 58% falls within the top ten clones.

Judged by its sample share, this clonotype qualifies as medium-sized (0.01 to 0.1%). Its antigen is still unknown. No per-base quality is available; no much larger clone lies one base away. This sequence was found in a human donor with melanoma. This sample comprised CD8+ T cells from PBMCs, obtained at baseline or after one month of anti-PD-1 therapy (not recorded which). The chain links TRBV4-3 with TRBJ2-7; the D gene identity is not certain. DNA sequence: TGCGCCAGCAGCCAAGACTTCGGACCCTACGAGCAGTACTTC. This is translated as CASSQDFGPYEQYF.